Many counts were recorded for the clone carrying this T cell receptor beta chain. The antigen is not known. In TCRdb, the 5' RACE reads were re-called with MiXCR into one record per CDR3 protein. The sample consists of under 900,000 distinct CDR3 sequences, about 12% of them appearing once. The data were obtained in a study of identical twins. The V and J ends lost 2 bases and 1 base respectively, with 15 bases between them. The germline gives CDR1 ENHRY, CDR2 SYGVKD. The CDR3 is 17 amino acids. Study results and caveats: There were fewer insertions in abundant cord blood beta clonotypes, but memory repertoires showed no such pattern.

The sample also formed part of further work on yellow fever vaccine responses in identical twins.

This sequence joins TRBV10-3 and TRBJ2-1, with a tentative D call TRBD1 (5 bases). This clonotype originated in a woman younger than 35 in good health. The sequenced sample consisted of PBMCs. The CDR3 nucleotides read TGTGCCATCAGTGAGCCTACCGACAGTACTTCCTACAATGAGCAGTTCTTC. Translating gives CAISEPTDSTSYNEQFF.